The present T cell receptor beta chain was sequenced within a study of shared clonotypes between healthy human individuals. Background on the study: Serving as donors were two women and a few men, whose ages spanned 18 to 49. For every donor, three CD4 naive, three CD4 memory, two CD8 naive and one CD8 memory plates were used.

The V segment lost 8 bases and the J segment 5 bases; nucleotides outside the gene matches: 5. The CDR3 contains 12 residues. Germline CDR1 MDHEN, CDR2 SYDVKM. Findings and caveats of the study: Researchers sampled only blood; tissue repertoires likely differ.

Genomic DNA (from each subset) was split evenly across several immunoSEQ plates. The assay was immunoSEQ multiplex PCR, and TCRdb's table has in-frame clones only and misses some. The data contain over 2 million clones, under 95% of them singletons. As regards this clone: No antigen is known for it.

The source is a young man in good health. Some clones in this sample may be carry-over from other donors' samples. The V and J genes are TRBV28 and TRBJ2-5; 7 positions agree with TRBD1. What was sequenced was naive CD4+ T cells from PBMCs. The subset here: CD45RA+ positively selected. CDR3 nucleotides: TGTGCCAGCCACAGGGGCTTTGAGACCCAGTACTTC. Translating gives CASHRGFETQYF.